Listed below are T cell receptor beta chains from one sample, sequenced in a study of glioma-infiltrating T cells. Using its own MiXCR run on the multiplex PCR reads, TCRdb lists one record per CDR3 protein. The sample has 300,000 to 450,000 distinct CDR3 sequences; 35% to 45% are singletons. Material: glioma tissue, nonneoplastic brain tissue, or PBMCs (not recorded which). All receptors come from a human donor with low-grade glioma or glioblastoma, undergoing nonglioma brain surgery, or in good health (not recorded which). The conserved cysteine and the conserved F or W are not part of the CDR3 here.

v_call cdr3_aa
TRBV11-2 ASSLWDRRRTEAF
TRBV15 ATSRDRQGYEQY
TRBV6-1 ASSADWNYGYT
TRBV20-1 SAGDPLVGKDEQF
TRBV6-2/TRBV6-3 ASSLRGARETQY
TRBV7-3 ASSSLPPGQGVNNEAF
TRBV27 ASSLLGFANTGELF
TRBV4-2 ASHPGGGRNTIY
TRBV4-3 ASSQDLAGATDTQY
TRBV20-1 SAREGPDGGHT
TRBV6-1 ASSFHRGRMNTEAF
TRBV15 ATSRLNPPYEQY
TRBV20-1 SAAGTQMGTDTQY
TRBV20-1 SANFVAGVETQY
TRBV14 ASSQDMRFRSTDTQY
TRBV14 ASIHGSSYEQY
TRBV24-1 ATSPALRDSAHTEAF
TRBV20-1 SVGLNTEAL
TRBV19 ASSISRHRNSNQPQH
TRBV20-1 SAPLGLWGTEAF
TRBV5-6 ASSHGHGERLTEAF
TRBV27 ASSWTPYSNQPQH
TRBV3-1 ASSRDRGRETQY
TRBV2 ASGRQISTSGNTIY
TRBV29-1 SVDRGPGTSSSYEQY
TRBV28 ASSQGLAGAGELF
TRBV2 ASSATGKPYNEQF
TRBV7-9 ASSLWDPRDAEAF
TRBV10-3 AIRLYSGSASSYNEQF
TRBV20-1 SARELAVSSNEQF
TRBV28 ASTPGSAGGNEQY
TRBV6-1 ASSYGVGNEQF
TRBV19 ATGGQPQH
TRBV6-1 ASRRYNIQY
TRBV20-1 SASVDTSTDTQY
TRBV15 ATSRGLEQF
TRBV4-1 ASSQEGSGSPPSEQY
TRBV28 ASSLRGWEGSYEQY
TRBV11-2 ASSGPRVDYNEQF
TRBV11-2 ASSVRAAGGETQY
TRBV4-3 ASSQDWSLSSTGELF
TRBV12-3/TRBV12-4 ASSLPGGYGYT
TRBV28 ASSSFAGVAADTQY
TRBV6-2/TRBV6-3 ASSNSLYEQY
TRBV12-3/TRBV12-4 ASSFARTSGELF
TRBV20-1 SARVAGYGYT